This is a list of T cell receptor beta chains from one sample in a study of blood T cell repertoires in COVID-19. Some clones are missing from TCRdb's copy, which holds only in-frame ones; the method was immunoSEQ multiplex PCR. This sample yields 150,000 or so clones, of which more than 75% are seen a single time; 5.4% belongs to the top ten. Sequenced sample: peripheral blood. These receptors were obtained from a woman aged 45-65 years with COVID-19, enrolled during active disease. The CDR3 runs from the conserved cysteine through the conserved F or W. A D gene is named only where the DNA matches it firmly. For some rows the clone size is stated as once, few or many, or as a class when expanded; others skip it.

D	V	size	J	CDR3	DNA
TRBD2	TRBV14	.	TRBJ2-6	CASRLAGGPGGANVLTF	TGTGCCAGCCGACTAGCGGGGGGGCCTGGTGGGGCCAACGTCCTGACTTTC
TRBD1	TRBV10-3	.	TRBJ2-7	CAIRTPGQKFEQYF	TGTGCCATCAGAACCCCGGGACAGAAGTTCGAGCAGTACTTC
TRBD2	TRBV14	.	TRBJ2-5	CASSRLAGGVETQYF	TGTGCCAGCAGCCGACTAGCGGGGGGAGTGGAGACCCAGTACTTC
TRBD2	TRBV4-1	.	TRBJ2-5	CASSQPFPGLAGTAETQYF	TGCGCCAGCAGCCAGCCATTCCCGGGACTAGCGGGGACCGCGGAGACCCAGTACTTC
TRBD1	TRBV6-2/TRBV6-3	once	TRBJ2-1	CASSYEAETGGYDEQFF	TGTGCCAGCAGTTACGAGGCAGAGACAGGGGGTTACGATGAGCAGTTCTTC
.	TRBV27	.	TRBJ1-2	CASSFRVNYGYTF	TGTGCCAGCAGTTTCAGGGTCAACTATGGCTACACCTTC
TRBD1	TRBV15	.	TRBJ2-7	CATSTRTGLLEQYF	TGTGCCACCAGCACTAGGACAGGACTCCTCGAGCAGTACTTC
TRBD1	TRBV6-5	once	TRBJ1-1	CASSSPSTGEAFF	TGTGCCAGCAGTTCCCCATCGACAGGGGAAGCTTTCTTT
.	TRBV2	.	TRBJ1-4	CASSSRTATNEKLFF	TGTGCCAGCAGTTCAAGGACAGCAACTAATGAAAAACTGTTTTTT
.	TRBV10-3	.	TRBJ1-1	CAISVGQHTEAFF	TGTGCCATCAGTGTCGGACAGCACACTGAAGCTTTCTTT
TRBD2	TRBV24-1	.	TRBJ2-1	CATNRTSGGLNEQFF	TGTGCCACCAACCGGACTAGCGGGGGTCTCAATGAGCAGTTCTTC
.	TRBV6-2/TRBV6-3	.	TRBJ1-1	CASSYVQGGSAAFF	TGTGCCAGCAGTTACGTACAGGGTGGATCTGCGGCTTTCTTT
TRBD1	TRBV23-1	.	TRBJ1-1	CASSQSGQGAADTEAFF	TGCGCCAGCAGTCAATCGGGACAGGGGGCAGCGGACACTGAAGCTTTCTTT
.	TRBV5-1	.	TRBJ1-1	CASSHGGGNTEAFF	TGCGCCAGCAGCCACGGGGGAGGGAACACTGAAGCTTTCTTT
TRBD2	TRBV19	.	TRBJ2-3	CASSKGLAGGPWTDTQYF	TGTGCCAGTAGTAAGGGACTAGCGGGGGGGCCTTGGACAGATACGCAGTATTTT
.	TRBV3-1/TRBV3-2	.	TRBJ1-5	CASSQGGVAQPQHF	TGTGCCAGCAGCCAAGGCGGGGTTGCCCAGCCCCAGCATTTT
TRBD2	TRBV10-3	.	TRBJ2-3	CAISGTSGGADTQYF	TGTGCCATCAGTGGGACTAGCGGGGGTGCAGATACGCAGTATTTT